This T cell receptor beta chain emerged from a study of identical twins. CDR3 length: 15 amino acids. V lost 8 bases, J lost 7 bases, and 13 bases stayed unmatched. The germline V gene encodes CDR1 ENHRY and CDR2 SYGVKD. MiXCR was run by TCRdb on the 5' RACE reads, yielding one entry per CDR3 protein. The data contain under 500,000 distinct CDR3 sequences, approximately 14% of them singletons. This clonotype has only a few counts. The antigen is undetermined. Points from the study as a whole: Some out-of-frame alpha sequences were shared by twins, and these showed excess low generation probability. For monozygotic twins, models underestimated out-of-frame TCR alpha sharing.

This sample was also put to use in a study of yellow fever vaccine responses in identical twins. That publication notes: Twins' T cell vaccine responses reportedly looked partly convergent, partly personalized.

The sequence was obtained from a woman aged 18-29 years in good health. The chain has TRBV10-3 and TRBJ2-3; 9 bases are shared with TRBD1. The sequenced material came from CD4+ T cells sorted from blood. The CDR3 loop is CAIAGTTGGGYTQYF. As DNA, the CDR3 is TGTGCCATCGCTGGGACTACAGGGGGCGGGTATACGCAGTATTTT.